This TCR beta chain derives from a study of control samples from healthy donors and cancer patients (dated by TCRdb to the early 2020s). As for this clone: Its antigen target is currently unknown. No per-base quality is available; no much larger clone lies one base away.

Sequences SGHTA (CDR1) and FQGTGA (CDR2) are obtained from the germline V gene. Deletion took 4 bases off V and 1 base off J, with a span of 7 bases between the germline ends. The CDR3 sequence holds 13 residues, the cysteine and phenylalanine included. Only the CDR3 part of the read is kept: 39 bases, read in frame from the first base. Preparation of the library involved the immunoSEQ multiplex PCR assay. This is the immuneACCESS table as TCRdb keeps it, with only in-frame sequences that have V and J called. A part of the clones is gone; compared with another copy, unresolved V genes explain less than half, and the rest is unexplained. Present in this sample are around 97,000 clones, 80% to 90% of which were seen just once. The ten largest clones represent 15% to 20% of the sample.

The sequencing sample was made of PBMCs. The origin of this receptor is a man aged 60 to 69 with lung cancer. Rearrangement joined TRBV7-3 to TRBJ1-1; TRBD1 might be the D gene, on 5 matching bases. In nucleotide form, the sequence is TGTGCCAGCAGCTCCGACAGGAACACTGAAGCTTTCTTT. This codes for CASSSDRNTEAFF.